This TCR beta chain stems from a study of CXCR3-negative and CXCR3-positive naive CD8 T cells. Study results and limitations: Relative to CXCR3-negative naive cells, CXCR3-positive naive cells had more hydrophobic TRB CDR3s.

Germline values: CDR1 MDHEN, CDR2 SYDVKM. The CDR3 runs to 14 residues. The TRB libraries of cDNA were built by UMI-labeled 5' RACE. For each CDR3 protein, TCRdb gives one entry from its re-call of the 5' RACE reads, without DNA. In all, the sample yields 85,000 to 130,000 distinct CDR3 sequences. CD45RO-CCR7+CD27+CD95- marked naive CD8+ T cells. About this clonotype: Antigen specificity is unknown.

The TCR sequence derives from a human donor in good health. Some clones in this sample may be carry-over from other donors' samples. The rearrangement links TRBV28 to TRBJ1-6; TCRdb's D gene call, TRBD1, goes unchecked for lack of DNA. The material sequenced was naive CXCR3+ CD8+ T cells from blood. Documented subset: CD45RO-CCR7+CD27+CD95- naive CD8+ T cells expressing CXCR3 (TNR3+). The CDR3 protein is CASSLTGLNSPLHF. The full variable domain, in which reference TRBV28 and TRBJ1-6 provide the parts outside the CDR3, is DVKVTQSSRYLVKRTGEKVFLECVQDMDHENMFWYRQDPGLGLRLIYFSYDVKMKEKGDIPEGYSVSREKKERFSLILESASTNQTSMYLCASSLTGLNSPLHFGNGTRLTVT.